This entry describes one T cell receptor (beta chain). Antigen specificity is unknown. The CDR3 loop spans 14 amino acids. Germline V gene lookup returns CDR1 MNHEY and CDR2 SVGAGI. V was trimmed by 5 bases and J by 4 bases, leaving 14 bases between them. The sample originates from a study of graft-versus-host responses after intestinal transplantation. Study-level information: Multivisceral, liver-intestinal, or isolated intestinal transplants were given to recipients. Anti-thymocyte globulin induction, then tacrolimus and steroids for about three years, went to all recipients.

Findings of the study overall: Researchers found GvH clones in recipient marrow, and some showed up first in ileum or blood. Peak circulating GvH clone levels were associated with early post-transplant HvG declines.

Only in-frame clones appear in the TCRdb table, and some are missing; sequencing was by immunoSEQ multiplex PCR. In the table there are tens of thousands of clones, approximately 94% of which are singletons. The J gene is TRBJ1-2, the V gene TRBV6-5; the D gene is possibly TRBD1 (6 bases). The specimen comprised PBMCs, sampled 156 days after intestinal transplant. The clonotype originates from a human patient who received an intestinal transplant, so some T cells may come from the graft donor. This chain's CDR3 is CASSPQGRAYGYTF. The CDR3 coding sequence is TGTGCCAGCAGTCCCCAGGGGCGGGCCTATGGCTACACCTTC.